A single sample gave rise to the 5 T cell receptor beta chains below, sequenced in a study of blood T cell repertoires in COVID-19. Sequencing was performed with immunoSEQ multiplex PCR; in TCRdb, only in-frame clones are kept and a portion is missing. Altogether about 230,000 clones are present, 65% to 85% being singletons, with the ten largest covering 4.5% to 6.5%. Sequenced input: peripheral blood. These receptors originate from a man older than 75 with acute or convalescent COVID-19.

In this sample, this clone turned up a few times. The chain joins TRBV7-3 to TRBJ2-1; 12 bases match TRBD1. Germline V CDR1 and CDR2: SGHTA, FQGTGA. The CDR3 is 15 residues long. The V segment lost 5 bases and the J segment 10 bases; nucleotides outside the gene matches: 9. The CDR3 loop is CASSPAGTGGNEQFF. The CDR3 nucleotides read TGTGCCAGCAGCCCTGCCGGGACAGGGGGCAACGAGCAGTTCTTC.

This chain uses TRBV30 with TRBJ2-2, with TRBD2 matching over 9 bases. CDR1 is GTSNPN, CDR2 SVGIG, per germline (reference sequence). This CDR3 spans 16 amino acids. Unmatched junction bases numbered 12, after V lost 5 bases and J lost 5 bases. CDR3 amino acids: CAWVGERGEPTGELFF. The CDR3 DNA reads as TGTGCCTGGGTTGGTGAGCGGGGGGAACCTACCGGGGAGCTGTTTTTT.

The rearrangement uses TRBV19 and TRBJ2-3, with 11 bases fitting TRBD2. In germline, CDR1 is LNHDA, CDR2 SQIVND (reference sequence). V lost 7 bases and J lost 5; bases outside the gene matches: 5. This CDR3 has 14 amino acids. CDR3 protein: CASNSGGALDTQYF. CDR3 DNA sequence: TGTGCCAGTAATAGCGGGGGGGCTTTAGATACGCAGTATTTT.

This chain connects TRBV5-1 to TRBJ2-3; 15 bases are shared with TRBD2. Germline lookup yields CDR1 SGHRS and CDR2 YFSETQ. The V segment lost 4 bases and the J segment 0 bases; nucleotides outside the gene matches: 3. This CDR3 has 17 residues. The CDR3 nucleotides read TGCGCCAGCAGCACGGGACTAGCGGGAGGAAGCACAGATACGCAGTATTTT. It translates to CASSTGLAGGSTDTQYF.

This clone came up once. This CDR3 reads CASSLYRGMMGNQPQHF. In DNA form, the CDR3 reads TGTGCCAGCAGTTTGTACAGGGGAATGATGGGCAATCAGCCCCAGCATTTT. V is TRBV28 and J is TRBJ1-5, with TRBD1 identical over 7 bases. The V segment lost 3 bases and the J segment 2 bases; nucleotides outside the gene matches: 10. The CDR3 loop spans 17 amino acids. Per the germline V gene, CDR1 is MDHEN and CDR2 is SYDVKM. The full variable domain, with the rest looked up from reference TRBV28 and TRBJ1-5, is DVKVTQSSRYLVKRTGEKVFLECVQDMDHENMFWYRQDPGLGLRLIYFSYDVKMKEKGDIPEGYSVSREKKERFSLILESASTNQTSMYLCASSLYRGMMGNQPQHFGDGTRLSIL.